These 4 T cell receptor beta chains originate from one sample sequenced in a study of blood T cell repertoires in COVID-19. Sequencing was performed with immunoSEQ multiplex PCR; in TCRdb, only in-frame clones are kept and a portion is missing. The profile shows roughly 350,000 clones, roughly 90% of them singletons. Sequenced input: PBMCs or T cells enriched from blood (not recorded which). These receptors were obtained from a woman in her 30s who had recovered from COVID-19.

Only one count was recorded for this clone. The V call is TRBV9, the J call TRBJ2-1; 7 bases agree with TRBD1. The V and J ends lost 3 bases and 7 bases, in that order; junction bases with no gene match: 10. The CDR3 extends over 15 amino acids. Germline CDR1 is SGDLS and CDR2 is YYNGEE. CDR3 nucleotide sequence: TGTGCCAGCAGCGCACCGGGACAGCAGTTTAATGAGCAGTTCTTC. Residues: CASSAPGQQFNEQFF.

This clone showed up just once. The rearrangement joins TRBV9 to TRBJ1-4, with D maybe TRBD1 (5 bases). Trimming removed 4 bases at V and 8 bases at J, with 15 bases between. The germline gives CDR1 SGDLS, CDR2 YYNGEE. The CDR3 covers 14 residues. CDR3 DNA: TGTGCCAGCAGCCTGACAGTTCTCCCCGAAAAACTGTTTTTT. Translation gives CASSLTVLPEKLFF.

The chain employs TRBV4-2 and TRBJ1-2; possible D gene TRBD1, 5 bases. The CDR3 runs 17 residues. Germline lookup yields CDR1 LGHNA and CDR2 YNFKEQ. Trimming cost V 0 bases and J 0 bases, with 14 bases left between them. The CDR3 protein is CASSQEHRTIANYGYTF. In DNA form, the CDR3 reads TGTGCCAGCAGCCAAGAGCACAGGACAATAGCTAACTATGGCTACACCTTC.

This chain connects TRBV29-1 to TRBJ2-3, with 8 bases matching TRBD1. Trimming removed 5 bases from V and 3 bases from J; junction bases left unmatched: 4. Germline V gene lookup returns CDR1 SQVTM and CDR2 ANQGSEA. The CDR3 is 13 residues long. The CDR3 DNA is TGCAGCGTTTACAGGGGGTCGACAGATACGCAGTATTTT. It encodes CSVYRGSTDTQYF.